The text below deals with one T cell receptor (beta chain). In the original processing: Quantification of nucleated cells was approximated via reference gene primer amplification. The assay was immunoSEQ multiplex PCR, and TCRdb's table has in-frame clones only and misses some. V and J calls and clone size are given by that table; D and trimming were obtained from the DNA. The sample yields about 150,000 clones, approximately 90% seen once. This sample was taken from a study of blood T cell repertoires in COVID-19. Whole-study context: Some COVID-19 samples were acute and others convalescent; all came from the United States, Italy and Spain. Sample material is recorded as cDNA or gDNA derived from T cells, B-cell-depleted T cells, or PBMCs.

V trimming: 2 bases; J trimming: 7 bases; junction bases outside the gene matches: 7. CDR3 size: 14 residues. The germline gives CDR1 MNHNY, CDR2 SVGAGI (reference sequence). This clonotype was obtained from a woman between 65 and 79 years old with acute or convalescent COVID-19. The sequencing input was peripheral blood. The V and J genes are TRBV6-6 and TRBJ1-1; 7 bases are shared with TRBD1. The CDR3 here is CASSYEGALSEAFF. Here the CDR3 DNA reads TGTGCCAGCAGTTACGAGGGGGCACTGAGTGAAGCTTTCTTT.